The rows below give T cell receptor beta chains drawn from one sample of a study of human T cells and chemical hapten exposure. Each CDR3 protein gets one entry after TCRdb re-called the RACE reads with MiXCR. This table has 150,000 to 200,000 distinct CDR3 sequences, roughly 26% appearing once. The specimen was whole blood, collected in connection with sensitization to the hapten diphenylcyclopropenone (DPC). These receptors came from a woman between 18 and 29 years old with alopecia areata. Some clones in this sample may be carry-over from other donors' samples. Each CDR3 is given with its conserved first and last residue. A D gene is named only where the DNA matches it firmly. Expanded clones are given a class, and other clones once, few, many or no size at all.

abundance	v_gene	d_gene	j_gene	CDR3aa	CDR3nt
.	TRBV6-2/TRBV6-3	TRBD2	TRBJ2-7	CASSYSIAGVSEQYF	TGTGCCAGCAGTTACTCGATAGCGGGAGTGAGCGAGCAGTACTTC
.	TRBV4-3	.	TRBJ2-7	CASSQRAGYEQYF	TGCGCCAGCAGCCAAAGGGCAGGGTACGAGCAGTACTTC
.	TRBV4-1	.	TRBJ2-5	CASSPPGNLQETQYF	TGCGCCAGCAGCCCGCCTGGAAATCTCCAAGAGACCCAGTACTTC
.	TRBV11-1	TRBD2	TRBJ2-2	CAIERGAAGELFF	TGTGCCATCGAGCGGGGGGCGGCCGGGGAGCTGTTTTTT
.	TRBV10-3	.	TRBJ1-5	CAISGVTGYQPQHF	TGTGCCATCAGTGGGGTGACAGGCTATCAGCCCCAGCATTTT
.	TRBV2	.	TRBJ2-7	CASMKGYEQYF	TGTGCCAGCATGAAGGGGTACGAGCAGTACTTC
.	TRBV7-3	TRBD1	TRBJ1-2	CASSLKGQGLQGYTF	TGTGCCAGCAGCTTAAAGGGACAGGGCCTGCAGGGCTACACCTTC
.	TRBV7-9	.	TRBJ2-1	CASSLVAGALGHEQFF	TGTGCCAGCAGCTTAGTGGCGGGGGCCCTCGGTCATGAGCAGTTCTTC
.	TRBV24-1	.	TRBJ1-1	CATSREGTEAFF	TGTGCCACCAGTCGGGAGGGCACTGAAGCTTTCTTT
.	TRBV6-5	.	TRBJ2-3	CASSTYREASTDTQYF	TGTGCCAGCAGTACCTACCGAGAAGCTAGCACAGATACGCAGTATTTT
few	TRBV30	TRBD2	TRBJ2-7	CAWSVRLAGSSYEQYF	TGTGCCTGGAGTGTTAGGCTAGCGGGAAGCTCCTACGAGCAGTACTTC
few	TRBV10-3	TRBD2	TRBJ2-7	CAIREGTSYEQYF	TGTGCCATCCGGGAGGGCACCTCCTACGAGCAGTACTTC
.	TRBV5-6	.	TRBJ2-3	CASSLDTGNTDTQYF	TGTGCCAGCAGCTTAGACACAGGCAACACAGATACGCAGTATTTT
.	TRBV6-6	TRBD1	TRBJ2-1	CASSYADREQFF	TGTGCCAGCAGTTACGCGGACAGGGAGCAGTTCTTC
.	TRBV5-1	.	TRBJ2-1	CASSLAGASDEQFF	TGCGCCAGCAGCTTGGCCGGGGCAAGCGATGAGCAGTTCTTC
.	TRBV5-1	.	TRBJ2-1	CASSFTPAYNEQFF	TGCGCCAGCAGCTTCACGCCCGCCTACAATGAGCAGTTCTTC
few	TRBV29-1	.	TRBJ2-5	CSAFNGAATQYF	TGCAGCGCTTTCAATGGGGCGGCGACCCAGTACTTC
few	TRBV29-1	.	TRBJ1-1	CSVVGRWRDTEAFF	TGCAGCGTTGTAGGCCGGTGGAGGGACACTGAAGCTTTCTTT
.	TRBV7-2	TRBD1	TRBJ2-5	CASSLVPGGRETQYF	TGTGCCAGCAGCTTAGTTCCAGGGGGCCGTGAGACCCAGTACTTC
.	TRBV5-6	TRBD1	TRBJ1-4	CASATGGRANEKLFF	TGTGCCAGCGCAACAGGGGGCAGAGCTAATGAAAAACTGTTTTTT
.	TRBV29-1	TRBD1	TRBJ1-1	CSGGQGARGEAFF	TGCAGCGGGGGACAGGGGGCGAGAGGTGAAGCTTTCTTT
many	TRBV11-2	.	TRBJ1-3	CASSLDAGLGNTIYF	TGTGCCAGCAGCTTAGACGCCGGACTTGGAAACACCATATATTTT
.	TRBV29-1	.	TRBJ1-2	CSVGPLARAGDGYTF	TGCAGCGTTGGACCCCTGGCCCGTGCTGGGGATGGCTACACCTTC
few	TRBV4-3	.	TRBJ2-4	CASSQEWGSKNIQYF	TGCGCCAGCAGCCAAGAATGGGGGAGCAAAAACATTCAGTACTTC
.	TRBV20-1	.	TRBJ2-3	CSAHAADTQYF	TGCAGTGCCCACGCAGCAGATACGCAGTATTTT
.	TRBV6-2/TRBV6-3	.	TRBJ2-2	CASRVDATGELFF	TGTGCCAGTCGGGTCGACGCCACCGGGGAGCTGTTTTTT
few	TRBV7-2	.	TRBJ2-6	CASSFQPLGGANVLTF	TGTGCCAGCAGCTTCCAGCCGTTGGGAGGGGCCAACGTCCTGACTTTC
.	TRBV7-8	.	TRBJ1-1	CASSLVQGTPAEAFF	TGTGCCAGCAGCTTAGTGCAGGGGACTCCGGCTGAAGCTTTCTTT
few	TRBV4-1	TRBD1	TRBJ2-7	CASSHTDRAEQYF	TGCGCCAGCAGCCATACGGACAGGGCCGAGCAGTACTTC
few	TRBV7-2	.	TRBJ1-6	CASSGQSYNSPLHF	TGTGCCAGCAGCGGACAGAGCTATAATTCACCCCTCCACTTT
.	TRBV20-1	.	TRBJ1-2	CSAKTKPGYTF	TGCAGTGCGAAGACCAAGCCGGGCTACACCTTC
many	TRBV20-1	.	TRBJ1-1	CSALRTLMNTEAFF	TGCAGTGCCCTCCGGACACTCATGAACACTGAAGCTTTCTTT
few	TRBV7-6	.	TRBJ2-5	CASSLARGVETQYF	TGTGCCAGCAGCTTAGCACGGGGCGTCGAGACCCAGTACTTC
few	TRBV29-1	.	TRBJ1-1	CSVEGRDTEAFF	TGCAGCGTTGAAGGCAGGGACACTGAAGCTTTCTTT
.	TRBV20-1	TRBD2	TRBJ2-1	CSARDMAGGASEQFF	TGCAGTGCTAGAGATATGGCGGGGGGGGCAAGTGAGCAGTTCTTC
.	TRBV4-2	TRBD1	TRBJ2-5	CASSQERTVRDSQETQYF	TGTGCCAGCAGCCAAGAAAGAACGGTCCGGGACAGCCAAGAGACCCAGTACTTC
many	TRBV5-1	.	TRBJ1-2	CASSLGGREDGYTF	TGCGCCAGCAGCTTGGGGGGCCGGGAGGATGGCTACACCTTC
.	TRBV20-1	.	TRBJ2-7	CSARSLIPYEQYF	TGCAGTGCTAGATCCCTGATACCCTACGAGCAGTACTTC
many	TRBV7-3	TRBD1	TRBJ2-7	CASSSPDRGRKEQYF	TGTGCCAGCAGCTCCCCGGACAGGGGGCGGAAGGAGCAGTACTTC
once	TRBV6-4	.	TRBJ2-1	CASLTPNNEQFF	TGTGCCAGCCTAACACCTAACAATGAGCAGTTCTTC
.	TRBV5-1	TRBD2	TRBJ2-1	CASSTGLAGANEQFF	TGCGCCAGCAGCACCGGACTAGCGGGAGCCAATGAGCAGTTCTTC
.	TRBV20-1	.	TRBJ2-7	CSARDRRVSYEQYF	TGCAGTGCTAGAGATCGGCGGGTCTCCTACGAGCAGTACTTC
once	TRBV6-1	.	TRBJ1-1	CASRVKGTEAFF	TGTGCCAGCCGGGTTAAGGGCACTGAAGCTTTCTTT
.	TRBV30	.	TRBJ1-6	CAWSVLEGGGSPLHF	TGTGCCTGGAGTGTACTGGAAGGGGGAGGTTCACCCCTCCACTTT
.	TRBV2	TRBD1	TRBJ1-6	CASRVQPGQGLHNSPLHF	TGTGCCAGCCGGGTCCAACCGGGACAGGGACTCCATAATTCACCCCTCCACTTT
many	TRBV19	.	TRBJ2-2	CASSPRQDGTGELFF	TGTGCCAGTAGTCCCCGACAGGATGGCACCGGGGAGCTGTTTTTT
many	TRBV5-1	.	TRBJ2-6	CASSPPGSGANVLTF	TGCGCCAGCAGCCCCCCAGGGTCCGGGGCCAACGTCCTGACTTTC
.	TRBV6-4	.	TRBJ2-3	CASSEAAEGPDTQYF	TGTGCCAGCAGTGAGGCAGCGGAGGGCCCAGATACGCAGTATTTT
.	TRBV10-3	.	TRBJ2-3	CAIEDVGTDTQYF	TGTGCCATCGAGGACGTGGGCACAGATACGCAGTATTTT
.	TRBV27	TRBD1	TRBJ2-7	CASSTGILYEQYF	TGTGCCAGCTCGACAGGGATTCTCTACGAGCAGTACTTC
few	TRBV4-3	TRBD1	TRBJ2-1	CASSQDPGTGGEKQFF	TGCGCCAGCAGCCAAGATCCCGGGACAGGGGGCGAAAAGCAGTTCTTC
.	TRBV20-1	TRBD2	TRBJ2-7	CSGSGARVSYEQYF	TGCAGTGGGAGCGGGGCACGAGTTTCCTACGAGCAGTACTTC
.	TRBV20-1	.	TRBJ2-7	CSASPWRYEQYF	TGCAGTGCTAGCCCCTGGAGGTACGAGCAGTACTTC
many	TRBV11-1	TRBD1	TRBJ1-1	CASSLPGQGATEAFF	TGTGCCAGCAGCTTACCCGGACAGGGGGCGACTGAAGCTTTCTTT